What follows are 30 T cell receptor beta chains derived from one specimen sequenced in a study of cytomegalovirus exposure and HLA in healthy donors. Both 60 Vbeta primers and 13 Jbeta primers went into the PCR. Assay used: immunoSEQ multiplex PCR; TCRdb lists only in-frame clones, some missing. In the table there are under 200,000 clones, 82% of which are singletons. Specimen: PBMCs. The receptor source for this set is a girl aged 2-10 years in good health and CMV-seropositive.

The V gene is TRBV15, the J gene TRBJ2-2; a possible D gene is TRBD2 (5 bases). Germline CDR1 LNHNV, CDR2 YYDKDF (reference sequence). The CDR3 runs 12 residues. Trimming stripped 8 bases from V and 4 bases from J, with 8 bases between. For the CDR3, the DNA is TGTGCCACCCTCGGAGGCACCGGGGAGCTGTTTTTT. As protein: CATLGGTGELFF.

This clone turned up a few times. The rearrangement joins TRBV7-8 to TRBJ1-6, with 8 positions matching TRBD1. V was clipped by 5 bases and J by 6 bases; unmatched bases: 9. The CDR3 consists of 16 residues. The germline V gene encodes CDR1 SGHVS and CDR2 FQNEAQ. CDR3 bases: TGTGCCAGCAGCACCATACCGGGACAGGCTAATTCACCCCTCCACTTT. The encoded protein is CASSTIPGQANSPLHF.

The J gene is TRBJ1-1, the V gene TRBV4-1; D might be TRBD1 (6 bases). This CDR3 spans 18 amino acids. The V gene's germline CDR1 is MGHRA and CDR2 YSYEKL. The germline V and J ends were trimmed by 5 bases and 4 bases, with 26 bases remaining between them. As DNA, the CDR3 is TGCGCCAGCAGCTTCTCGACAGGTTTAGCCCGGGATGCCACTGAAGCTTTCTTT. Translated: CASSFSTGLARDATEAFF.

V and J are TRBV14 and TRBJ2-1; 7 positions match TRBD2. J lost 14 bases, V lost 4 bases, and 8 bases had no gene match. This CDR3 region has 12 residues. Per the germline V gene, CDR1 is SGHDN and CDR2 is FVKESK. The CDR3: CASSPSAGEKFF. DNA for the CDR3: TGTGCCAGCAGCCCCTCGGCGGGGGAGAAGTTCTTC.

The chain couples TRBV9 to TRBJ1-1; maybe TRBD1 (5 bases). V lost 5 bases, J lost 5 bases, and 16 bases lay in between. Germline V gene sequence: CDR1 SGDLS, CDR2 YYNGEE. The CDR3 is 14 amino acids. CDR3 sequence (DNA): TGTGCCAGCAGACCTGGAGGGGTAAATACTGAAGCTTTCTTT. This translates into CASRPGGVNTEAFF. Supplemented by reference TRBV9 and TRBJ1-1, the full variable domain reads DSGVTQTPKHLITATGQRVTLRCSPRSGDLSVYWYQQSLDQGLQFLIQYYNGEERAKGNILERFSAQQFPDLHSELNLSSLELGDSALYFCASRPGGVNTEAFFGQGTRLTVV.

This sequence joins TRBV27 and TRBJ2-5; 7 nucleotides match TRBD1. V lost 0 bases to trimming and J lost 9 bases; unmatched junction nucleotides: 4. The CDR3 has 13 amino acids. CDR1 MNHEY and CDR2 SMNVEV come from the germline V gene (reference sequence). The CDR3 reads CASSLSVQGAQYF. The CDR3, as DNA: TGTGCCAGCAGTTTATCCGTCCAGGGGGCCCAGTACTTC.

This clone appeared a single time. The chain has TRBV28 and TRBJ1-4; 8 bases agree with TRBD1. The germline V gene has CDR1 MDHEN and CDR2 SYDVKM. The CDR3 covers 15 residues. With V trimmed by 7 bases and J by 5 bases, 9 bases remained unmatched. For the CDR3, the DNA is TGTGCCAGCACCACGGTCGGGACAGGCAATGAAAAACTGTTTTTT. This codes for CASTTVGTGNEKLFF.

J is TRBJ2-5 and V is TRBV5-8; D is unresolved. Germline V gives CDR1 SGHTS, CDR2 YDEGEE. The V end was cut by 3 bases, the J end by 5 bases, with 14 bases between. The CDR3 is 14 amino acids. CDR3 loop: CASSSRQRIETQYF. The CDR3 coding sequence is TGTGCCAGCAGCTCGCGGCAGAGGATCGAGACCCAGTACTTC.

This clone has just a few counts. This rearrangement joins TRBV4-2 to TRBJ2-3; D gene ambiguous. Trimming cost V 1 base and J 2 bases, with 7 bases left between them. Per germline, CDR1 LGHNA and CDR2 YNFKEQ. The CDR3 is 14 amino acids. CDR3 coding DNA: TGTGCCAGCAGCCAAGGCCTGGCCACAGATACGCAGTATTTT. Its translation: CASSQGLATDTQYF.

This chain connects TRBV4-1 to TRBJ2-3, with 9 bases fitting TRBD2. The CDR3 extends over 18 amino acids. Germline V lookup: CDR1 MGHRA, CDR2 YSYEKL. The J segment lost 0 bases and the V segment lost 8 bases, leaving 15 bases of the junction unmatched. The CDR3 region has the DNA TGCGCCAGCCAGAGTACTAGCGGGTCAACCCCTAGCACAGATACGCAGTATTTT. Translation: CASQSTSGSTPSTDTQYF.

V gene TRBV28 combines with J gene TRBJ1-5; D gene uncertain. V lost 3 bases and J lost 7, with 16 bases in between. The germline V gene encodes CDR1 MDHEN and CDR2 SYDVKM. The CDR3 length is 15 residues. CDR3 sequence (DNA): TGTGCCAGCAGTTTGACTAGCGGTCCATTCCAGCCCCAGCATTTT. Encoded protein: CASSLTSGPFQPQHF. The whole variable domain, filled in from reference TRBV28 and TRBJ1-5, reads DVKVTQSSRYLVKRTGEKVFLECVQDMDHENMFWYRQDPGLGLRLIYFSYDVKMKEKGDIPEGYSVSREKKERFSLILESASTNQTSMYLCASSLTSGPFQPQHFGDGTRLSIL.

This chain uses TRBV6-1 with TRBJ2-5, with 7 bases that match TRBD1. Trimming at V came to 4 bases and at J to 1 base, leaving 3 bases not matched to a gene. Germline lookup yields CDR1 MNHNS and CDR2 SASEGT. The CDR3 length is 14 residues. The CDR3 region has the DNA TGTGCCAGCAGTGTTGGGACAGCCCAAGAGACCCAGTACTTC. Residues: CASSVGTAQETQYF.

The V and J genes are TRBV29-1 and TRBJ2-7; 7 bases are shared with TRBD2. Germline loops: CDR1 SQVTM, CDR2 ANQGSEA. Trimming cost V 6 bases and J 3 bases; bases outside gene matches: 5. This CDR3 is built from 12 residues. The CDR3, as DNA: TGCAGCGTCCCGGGGGGAGGCTACGAGCAGTACTTC. Protein: CSVPGGGYEQYF.

The V gene is TRBV2, the J gene TRBJ1-1; D not resolved. V was trimmed by 8 bases and J by 6 bases, leaving 7 bases between them. There are 10 residues in the CDR3. Germline CDR1 is SNHLY and CDR2 is FYNNEI. CDR3 in amino acids: CASRRSEAFF. CDR3 nucleotides: TGTGCCAGCCGGAGGTCTGAAGCTTTCTTT. Drawing the rest from reference TRBV2 and TRBJ1-1, the complete variable domain is EPEVTQTPSHQVTQMGQEVILRCVPISNHLYFYWYRQILGQKVEFLVSFYNNEISEKSEIFDDQFSVERPDGSNFTLKIRSTKLEDSAMYFCASRRSEAFFGQGTRLTVV.

This clone was counted only a few times. This chain connects TRBV7-9 to TRBJ2-1; D is possibly TRBD2 (7 bases). Germline CDR1 is SEHNR and CDR2 is FQNEAQ (reference sequence). The V end was cut by 9 bases, the J end by 7 bases, with 19 bases between. This CDR3 has 14 amino acids. CDR3 residues: CASILGGGENEQFF. The CDR3 nucleotides read TGTGCCAGTATATTGGGGGGGGGCGAAAATGAGCAGTTCTTC.

This clone turned up a few times. The CDR3 region is CAWSVLARSGYEQYF. CDR3 bases: TGTGCCTGGAGTGTTTTGGCCCGGTCGGGCTACGAGCAGTACTTC. This chain connects TRBV30 to TRBJ2-7; D uncertain. From germline, CDR1 is GTSNPN and CDR2 SVGIG (reference sequence). Trimming cost V 0 bases and J 3 bases, with 15 bases left between them. The CDR3 totals 15 residues.

This clone was recorded a few times. This sequence joins TRBV4-1 and TRBJ1-5; perhaps TRBD1 as D (5 bases). The CDR3 contains 13 residues. The germline V gene encodes CDR1 MGHRA and CDR2 YSYEKL. The ends were cut back, 11 bases at V and 6 bases at J, with 17 bases in the middle. The CDR3 loop reads CACGRGVGQPQHF. CDR3 nucleotides: TGCGCCTGCGGGAGAGGGGTGGGTCAGCCCCAGCATTTT.

CDR3 coding DNA: TGTGCCTGGAGTGGAGGAAAACGAAATCAGCCCCAGCATTTT. This encodes CAWSGGKRNQPQHF. The chain carries TRBV30 and TRBJ1-5; D is undetermined. This CDR3 is built from 14 residues. CDR1 is GTSNPN and CDR2 is SVGIG in the germline V gene (reference sequence). V lost 1 base, J lost 4 bases, and 11 bases lay in between.

The CDR3 loop reads CASRGQLMNTEAFF. CDR3 DNA sequence: TGTGCCAGCAGAGGACAACTAATGAACACTGAAGCTTTCTTT. This sequence joins TRBV6-1 and TRBJ1-1; D is perhaps TRBD1 (5 bases). CDR3 length equals 14 residues. Germline V gene data show CDR1 as MNHNS and CDR2 as SASEGT. Trimming stripped 6 bases from V and 0 bases from J, with 11 bases between.

The rearrangement links TRBV2 to TRBJ2-6; TRBD2 is a possible D gene (6 bases). Deletions cut 6 bases from V and 1 base from J, with 13 bases between. Germline V gene data show CDR1 as SNHLY and CDR2 as FYNNEI. The CDR3 runs to 16 residues. The CDR3 nucleotides are TGTGCCAGCAGCCTGCGGGGCAGTTCTGGGGCCAACGTCCTGACTTTC. Residues: CASSLRGSSGANVLTF.

V usage is TRBV7-9 and J usage is TRBJ2-5, with 8 bases fitting TRBD2. Germline trimming cut 5 bases from V and 2 bases from J; bases unmatched to any gene: 10. The CDR3 is 16 residues long. Looked up from germline, CDR1 is SEHNR and CDR2 is FQNEAQ (reference sequence). The CDR3 DNA is TGTGCCAGCAGCCGCTTAACTAGCGGAGTACAAGAGACCCAGTACTTC. Translating gives CASSRLTSGVQETQYF.

The chain uses TRBV30 and TRBJ2-3; no clear D gene. In germline, CDR1 is GTSNPN, CDR2 SVGIG (reference sequence). V lost 0 bases, J lost 0 bases, and 4 bases lay in between. The CDR3 totals 13 residues. Here the CDR3 reads CAWSVISTDTQYF. The CDR3 DNA sequence: TGTGCCTGGAGTGTCATCAGCACAGATACGCAGTATTTT.

A single count supports this clone. The rearrangement links TRBV15 to TRBJ1-1; D remains ambiguous. The ends were cut back, 1 base at V and 7 bases at J, with 10 bases in the middle. The germline CDR1 and CDR2 sequences are LNHNV and YYDKDF (reference sequence). CDR3 length: 13 amino acids. The CDR3 DNA is TGTGCCACCAGCAGAGTATTGGGCCGTGAAGCTTTCTTT. This codes for CATSRVLGREAFF.

The chain uses TRBV2 and TRBJ2-7, with D unresolved. CDR1 SNHLY and CDR2 FYNNEI come from the germline V gene. The CDR3 spans 13 residues. The V gene lost 0 bases and the J gene lost 3 bases, with 6 bases spanning the gap. The CDR3 region has the DNA TGTGCCAGCAGTGAAGCGCGTAGCTACGAGCAGTACTTC. Translation gives CASSEARSYEQYF.

The chain carries TRBV28 and TRBJ1-5, with unresolved D. This CDR3 region has 12 residues. Germline loops: CDR1 MDHEN, CDR2 SYDVKM. V was shortened by 2 bases and J by 7 bases, with 6 bases between the two germline ends. CDR3 residues: CASSLTAQPQHF. Written as DNA, the CDR3 is TGTGCCAGCAGTTTAACTGCGCAGCCCCAGCATTTT.

The V call is TRBV5-4, the J call TRBJ1-1; D ambiguous. This CDR3 contains 14 residues. V lost 5 bases and J 1 base, leaving 12 bases between the germline ends. Germline CDR1 reads SGHNT; CDR2 reads YYREEE (reference sequence). The CDR3 sequence is CASRTDWGNTEAFF. DNA for the CDR3: TGTGCCAGCAGGACGGACTGGGGGAACACTGAAGCTTTCTTT.

The gene calls are TRBV14 and TRBJ2-1, with D perhaps TRBD2 (6 bases). The CDR3 has 16 amino acids. V lost 0 bases and J 5 bases, leaving 14 bases between the germline ends. The germline V gene encodes CDR1 SGHDN and CDR2 FVKESK. The chain's CDR3 is CASSQESIAAHNEQFF. Here the CDR3 DNA reads TGTGCCAGCAGCCAAGAAAGTATAGCGGCTCACAATGAGCAGTTCTTC.

The V and J genes are TRBV28 and TRBJ2-5; 7 bases map to TRBD1. V dropped 4 bases and J dropped 3; count of bases not matched to a gene: 2. The CDR3 totals 13 residues. The germline V gene encodes CDR1 MDHEN and CDR2 SYDVKM. The CDR3 DNA follows: TGTGCCAGCAGTTCTGGGACAGAAGAGACCCAGTACTTC. Translation: CASSSGTEETQYF.

V usage is TRBV30 and J usage is TRBJ1-2; 7 bases agree with TRBD1. CDR3 size: 13 residues. Unmatched junction bases numbered 10, after V lost 4 bases and J lost 8 bases. Germline lookup yields CDR1 GTSNPN and CDR2 SVGIG (reference sequence). The CDR3 loop reads CAWTPQGGRGYTF. DNA of the CDR3: TGTGCCTGGACCCCGCAGGGGGGCAGGGGCTACACCTTC.

The V call is TRBV29-1, the J call TRBJ2-1, with 16 bases identical to TRBD2. Trimming at V came to 7 bases and at J to 3 bases, leaving 9 bases not matched to a gene. Germline V gene data show CDR1 as SQVTM and CDR2 as ANQGSEA. The CDR3 spans 17 residues. In DNA, the CDR3 is TGCAGCGCCAAAGGGACTAGCGGGAGGGCGAACTACAATGAGCAGTTCTTC. This translates into CSAKGTSGRANYNEQFF.